This T cell receptor (beta chain) was sequenced for a study of blood T cell repertoires in COVID-19. Measured with immunoSEQ multiplex PCR; TCRdb has only the in-frame clones, and not every one. This sample has around 470,000 clones; less than 95% occur once, and the top ten carry 0.6%. This CDR3 is 13 amino acids long. The germline gives CDR1 MGHDK, CDR2 SYGVNS. The germline V and J ends were trimmed by 4 bases and 4 bases, with 11 bases remaining between them. This receptor was identified in a man in his late teens or twenties who had recovered from COVID-19. The gene calls are TRBV25-1 and TRBJ2-7, with D perhaps TRBD2 (5 bases). The sample was PBMCs or T cells enriched from blood (not recorded which). CDR3: CASSVTGLYEQYF. As DNA, the CDR3 is TGTGCCAGCAGTGTCACTGGACTGTACGAGCAGTACTTC.